Below are 12 T cell receptor beta chains sequenced from a single sample in a study of T cell changes during pregnancy in multiple sclerosis. Assay: immunoSEQ multiplex PCR; the TCRdb copy retains only in-frame clones and omits some. This sample carries around 130,000 clones, roughly 97% of them seen once, and the ten largest clones take roughly 0.44%. Specimen: peripheral blood, collected after pregnancy. These receptors came from a female donor with multiple sclerosis, enrolled in a pregnancy study.

The V gene is TRBV5-6, the J gene TRBJ1-2; the match to TRBD1 covers 8 bases. Germline CDR1 reads SGHDT; CDR2 reads YYEEEE. The CDR3 covers 14 residues. The V segment lost 1 base and the J segment 6 bases; nucleotides outside the gene matches: 5. CDR3 region: CASSLTDREHGYTF. The CDR3 nucleotides read TGTGCCAGCAGCTTGACGGACAGGGAGCATGGCTACACCTTC.

The CDR3 here is CASSLLEQFF. The DNA of the CDR3 is TGTGCCAGCAGCTTACTAGAGCAGTTCTTC. The chain links TRBV7-9 to TRBJ2-1; D not resolved. Deletions cut 2 bases from V and 10 bases from J, with 3 bases between. The length of the CDR3 is 10 residues. Germline lookup yields CDR1 SEHNR and CDR2 FQNEAQ (reference sequence).

This chain connects TRBV5-4 to TRBJ2-1; TRBD2 aligns across 9 bases. Germline trimming cut 4 bases from V and 0 bases from J; bases unmatched to any gene: 5. The germline V gene encodes CDR1 SGHNT and CDR2 YYREEE (reference sequence). The CDR3 is 16 amino acids. In DNA form, the CDR3 reads TGTGCCAGCAGCCCCAATAGCGGGAGCTCCTACAATGAGCAGTTCTTC. Residues: CASSPNSGSSYNEQFF.

The V call is TRBV7-9, the J call TRBJ1-1; 7 bases are shared with TRBD1. Germline trimming cut 5 bases from V and 3 bases from J; bases unmatched to any gene: 9. The length of the CDR3 is 15 residues. Per germline, CDR1 SEHNR and CDR2 FQNEAQ (reference sequence). The chain's CDR3 is CASSHGQAIDTEAFF. CDR3 sequence (DNA): TGTGCCAGCAGCCACGGACAGGCCATCGACACTGAAGCTTTCTTT. The entire variable domain, with the rest obtained from reference TRBV7-9 and TRBJ1-1, is as follows: DTGVSQNPRHKITKRGQNVTFRCDPISEHNRLYWYRQTLGQGPEFLTYFQNEAQLEKSRLLSDRFSAERPKGSFSTLEIQRTEQGDSAMYLCASSHGQAIDTEAFFGQGTRLTVV.

V usage is TRBV4-3 and J usage is TRBJ2-6; 14 positions agree with TRBD2. The germline V gene encodes CDR1 LGHNA and CDR2 YSLEER. This CDR3 spans 18 amino acids. Trimming at V came to 1 base and at J to 5 bases, leaving 4 bases not matched to a gene. CDR3 in amino acids: CASSQGGLAGVRANVLTF. The CDR3 nucleotides are TGCGCCAGCAGCCAAGGGGGACTAGCGGGAGTTAGGGCCAACGTCCTGACTTTC.

This chain links TRBV7-8 with TRBJ2-5, with TRBD2 matching 11 bases. Germline loops: CDR1 SGHVS, CDR2 FQNEAQ. There are 16 residues in the CDR3. The J segment lost 0 bases and the V segment lost 3 bases, leaving 3 bases of the junction unmatched. Written as DNA, the CDR3 is TGTGCCAGCAGCTTCCTAGCGGGAGGCTACCAAGAGACCCAGTACTTC. Amino acids: CASSFLAGGYQETQYF. The full variable domain, with the rest looked up from reference TRBV7-8 and TRBJ2-5, is GAGVSQSPRYKVAKRGQDVALRCDPISGHVSLFWYQQALGQGPEFLTYFQNEAQLDKSGLPSDRFFAERPEGSVSTLKIQRTQQEDSAVYLCASSFLAGGYQETQYFGPGTRLLVL.

The chain employs TRBV28 and TRBJ2-2, with D perhaps TRBD2 (6 bases). Per germline, CDR1 MDHEN and CDR2 SYDVKM. The CDR3 spans 15 residues. V lost 9 bases, J lost 0 bases, and 14 bases lay in between. DNA of the CDR3: TGTGCCAGGTGCGCGGGGACCCCGAACACCGGGGAGCTGTTTTTT. Encoded protein: CARCAGTPNTGELFF.

The chain uses TRBV7-9 and TRBJ2-5; 9 bases align to TRBD2. CDR1 and CDR2 from the germline V gene are SEHNR and FQNEAQ (reference sequence). The junction had 12 bases not matched to a gene; V was cut back by 5 bases and J by 5 bases. The CDR3 sequence is 16 residues long. CDR3 coding DNA: TGTGCCAGCAGCCCAGCGCGGCGGGAGGGACGGGAGACCCAGTACTTC. Its protein product is CASSPARREGRETQYF.

This clone was found once. The rearrangement links TRBV5-1 to TRBJ1-1, with TRBD1 matching over 9 bases. Germline V gene data show CDR1 as SGHRS and CDR2 as YFSETQ. V gave up 1 base and J gave up 2 bases; unmatched junction bases: 6. The CDR3 contains 16 residues. Written as DNA, the CDR3 is TGCGCCAGCAGCTTGAGGGACAGGGCAGTAAACACTGAAGCTTTCTTT. This translates into CASSLRDRAVNTEAFF.

J is TRBJ2-5 and V is TRBV7-2; 9 nucleotides line up with TRBD2. The germline V gene encodes CDR1 SGHTA and CDR2 FQGNSA. J gave up 5 bases and V 1 base, and 17 bases lay outside the gene matches. This CDR3 is built from 19 residues. CDR3 coding DNA: TGTGCCAGCAGCTTAGACCCTTCTCCCTTAGCGGGAGTATTGGAGACCCAGTACTTC. Its protein product is CASSLDPSPLAGVLETQYF.

J is TRBJ2-6 and V is TRBV28, with 9 bases aligning to TRBD2. The CDR3 extends over 16 amino acids. Germline-derived CDR1 and CDR2 are MDHEN and SYDVKM. With V trimmed by 5 bases and J by 4 bases, 6 bases remained unmatched. The chain's CDR3 is CASSPLAGRGANVLTF. CDR3 sequence (DNA): TGTGCCAGCAGTCCACTAGCGGGTCGCGGGGCCAACGTCCTGACTTTC.

Comments on this clone: The junction and the germline gene differ at one end; a read error may be behind it. This chain links TRBV19 with TRBJ1-4, with D perhaps matching TRBD1 (5 bases). The CDR3 runs to 15 residues. Germline CDR1 is LNHDA and CDR2 is SQIVND (reference sequence). The CDR3 loop is CASTFLQGTNEKLFF. The CDR3 region has the DNA TGTGCCAGCACCTTTCTCCAAGGGACTAATGAAAAACTATTTTTT.